This TCR beta chain comes out of a study of T cell responses to AZD1222 COVID-19 vaccine. The study's findings and limits: In all cases, repertoires were sampled only after the peak T cell response. There were mostly white British donors and more females than males, and clonal diversity was possibly underestimated.

Between the trimmed V and J ends, which lost 0 bases and 10 bases, there was a span of 15 bases. The CDR3 totals 15 residues. From germline, CDR1 is MGHRA and CDR2 YSYEKL. Comment on this clone: What it binds is unknown.

Profiled with immunoSEQ multiplex PCR; TCRdb holds only in-frame clones, not every one. The sample lists 120,000 or so clones, around 88% seen once, with approximately 12% in the top ten. The V and J genes are TRBV4-1 and TRBJ1-4, with D possibly TRBD1 on 6 matching bases. This receptor was identified in an adult in good health. The input for sequencing was peripheral blood, taken on day 0 of MenACWY control vaccination. Here the CDR3 DNA reads TGCGCCAGCAGCCAAGATTACAGGGTCCACGGAAAACTGTTTTTT. It yields the protein CASSQDYRVHGKLFF.